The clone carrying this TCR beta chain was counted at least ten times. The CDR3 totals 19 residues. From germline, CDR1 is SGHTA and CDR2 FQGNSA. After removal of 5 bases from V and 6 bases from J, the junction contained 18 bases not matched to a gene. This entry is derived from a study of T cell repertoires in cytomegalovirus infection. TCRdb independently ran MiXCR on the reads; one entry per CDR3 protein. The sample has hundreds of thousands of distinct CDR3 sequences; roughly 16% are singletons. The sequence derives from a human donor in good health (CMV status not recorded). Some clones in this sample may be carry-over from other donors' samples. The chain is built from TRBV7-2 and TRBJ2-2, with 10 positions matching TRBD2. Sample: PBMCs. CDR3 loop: CASSPYGIAGGNKAGELFF. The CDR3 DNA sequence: TGTGCCAGCAGCCCCTATGGAATAGCGGGGGGTAACAAGGCCGGGGAGCTGTTTTTT.